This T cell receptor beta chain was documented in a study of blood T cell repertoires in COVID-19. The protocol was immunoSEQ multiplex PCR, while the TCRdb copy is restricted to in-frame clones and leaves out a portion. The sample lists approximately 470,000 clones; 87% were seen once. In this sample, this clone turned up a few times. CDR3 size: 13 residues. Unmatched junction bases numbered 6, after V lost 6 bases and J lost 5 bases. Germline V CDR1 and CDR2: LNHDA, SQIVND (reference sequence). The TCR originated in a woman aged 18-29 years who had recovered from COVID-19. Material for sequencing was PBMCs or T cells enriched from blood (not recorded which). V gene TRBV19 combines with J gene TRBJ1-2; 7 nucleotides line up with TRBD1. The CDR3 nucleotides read TGTGCCAGTAGGAGAGAACAGGGGTATGGCTACACCTTC. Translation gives CASRREQGYGYTF.